Listed below are T cell receptor beta chains from one sample, sequenced in a study of blood T cell repertoires in COVID-19. Assay: immunoSEQ multiplex PCR; the TCRdb copy retains only in-frame clones and omits some. The table shows tens of thousands of clones, with around 90% occurring only once. The sequencing sample was made of peripheral blood. The receptors shown here come from a human donor in a cohort sampled during active COVID-19. Both conserved end residues are part of each CDR3. The order of the fields is clone size, V gene, D gene, J gene, CDR3 protein, CDR3 DNA. A D gene is named only where the DNA matches it firmly. The listing skips clone size in some rows; elsewhere it reads once, few, many or a size class.

clone size: .
V gene: TRBV7-9
D gene: TRBD1
J gene: TRBJ1-2
CDR3 protein: CASSAGQGVSGYTF
CDR3 DNA: TGTGCCAGCAGCGCGGGACAGGGGGTTTCGGGCTACACCTTC

clone size: .
V gene: TRBV15
D gene: TRBD2
J gene: TRBJ2-3
CDR3 protein: CATSRASGLVTDTQYF
CDR3 DNA: TGTGCCACCAGCAGGGCTAGCGGGCTAGTCACAGATACGCAGTATTTT

clone size: .
V gene: TRBV11-2
D gene: TRBD1
J gene: TRBJ2-6
CDR3 protein: CASSSAGTGSGANVLTF
CDR3 DNA: TGTGCCAGCAGCTCCGCCGGGACAGGGTCTGGGGCCAACGTCCTGACTTTC

clone size: .
V gene: TRBV5-8
D gene: .
J gene: TRBJ1-5
CDR3 protein: CASSLVAGRSNQPQHF
CDR3 DNA: TGTGCCAGCAGCTTGGTTGCAGGGCGTAGCAATCAGCCCCAGCATTTT

clone size: .
V gene: TRBV2
D gene: TRBD2
J gene: TRBJ2-5
CDR3 protein: CASRPPALAGGETQYF
CDR3 DNA: TGTGCCAGCAGGCCCCCGGCCCTAGCGGGGGGGGAGACCCAGTACTTC

clone size: few
V gene: TRBV3-1/TRBV3-2
D gene: TRBD1
J gene: TRBJ2-2
CDR3 protein: CASSQRDRDTGELFF
CDR3 DNA: TGTGCCAGCAGCCAACGCGACAGGGACACCGGGGAGCTGTTTTTT

clone size: .
V gene: TRBV28
D gene: TRBD1
J gene: TRBJ2-2
CDR3 protein: CASPGTGVQGELFF
CDR3 DNA: TGTGCCAGCCCGGGGACAGGGGTACAGGGGGAGCTGTTTTTT

clone size: once
V gene: TRBV9
D gene: TRBD1
J gene: TRBJ1-4
CDR3 protein: CASSVGQGATNEKLFF
CDR3 DNA: TGTGCCAGCAGCGTCGGACAGGGCGCAACTAATGAAAAACTGTTTTTT

clone size: .
V gene: TRBV6-6
D gene: .
J gene: TRBJ1-4
CDR3 protein: CASGREPSSANEKLFF
CDR3 DNA: TGTGCCAGCGGGAGGGAGCCTTCTTCAGCTAATGAAAAACTGTTTTTT

clone size: .
V gene: TRBV21-1
D gene: .
J gene: TRBJ1-1
CDR3 protein: CASSKVPGNTEAFF
CDR3 DNA: TGTGCCAGCAGCAAAGTGCCGGGGAACACTGAAGCTTTCTTT

clone size: .
V gene: TRBV18
D gene: .
J gene: TRBJ2-3
CDR3 protein: CASSPRSRGSTDTQYF
CDR3 DNA: TGTGCCAGCTCTCCCCGTAGTCGCGGGAGCACAGATACGCAGTATTTT

clone size: .
V gene: TRBV5-4
D gene: TRBD2
J gene: TRBJ2-3
CDR3 protein: CASSPSRAGETDTQYF
CDR3 DNA: TGTGCCAGCAGCCCCTCCCGCGCGGGAGAAACAGATACGCAGTATTTT

clone size: .
V gene: TRBV4-3
D gene: TRBD2
J gene: TRBJ2-7
CDR3 protein: CASSQDGTSGSSPYEQYF
CDR3 DNA: TGCGCCAGCAGCCAAGACGGGACTAGCGGGAGCTCACCCTACGAGCAGTACTTC

clone size: .
V gene: TRBV6-4
D gene: .
J gene: TRBJ2-6
CDR3 protein: CASSRQPGQPSGANVLTF
CDR3 DNA: TGTGCCAGCAGTCGTCAACCAGGACAGCCCTCTGGGGCCAACGTCCTGACTTTC

clone size: .
V gene: TRBV19
D gene: TRBD2
J gene: TRBJ2-1
CDR3 protein: CASSIGGGQDEQFF
CDR3 DNA: TGTGCCAGTAGTATAGGCGGGGGGCAGGATGAGCAGTTCTTC

clone size: .
V gene: TRBV30
D gene: TRBD1
J gene: TRBJ1-2
CDR3 protein: CACWTGADYGYTF
CDR3 DNA: TGTGCCTGCTGGACAGGGGCGGACTATGGCTACACCTTC

clone size: .
V gene: TRBV5-1
D gene: .
J gene: TRBJ1-1
CDR3 protein: CASSTQGGVTEAFF
CDR3 DNA: TGCGCCAGCAGCACGCAGGGCGGCGTCACTGAAGCTTTCTTT

clone size: .
V gene: TRBV4-2
D gene: .
J gene: TRBJ1-3
CDR3 protein: CASSQGSGGNTIYF
CDR3 DNA: TGTGCCAGCAGCCAAGGGTCCGGTGGAAACACCATATATTTT

clone size: .
V gene: TRBV5-1
D gene: TRBD2
J gene: TRBJ2-5
CDR3 protein: CASRVAGMVQETQYF
CDR3 DNA: TGCGCCAGCAGGGTAGCGGGGATGGTCCAAGAGACCCAGTACTTC

clone size: .
V gene: TRBV2
D gene: TRBD2
J gene: TRBJ2-5
CDR3 protein: CASSEAGGSEQETQYF
CDR3 DNA: TGTGCCAGCAGTGAGGCGGGGGGTAGCGAACAAGAGACCCAGTACTTC

clone size: few
V gene: TRBV5-6
D gene: TRBD2
J gene: TRBJ2-1
CDR3 protein: CASSLALAGGNEQFF
CDR3 DNA: TGTGCCAGCAGCTTGGCACTAGCGGGAGGGAATGAGCAGTTCTTC

clone size: .
V gene: TRBV5-1
D gene: TRBD1
J gene: TRBJ1-2
CDR3 protein: CASSLGPGQEGGYTF
CDR3 DNA: TGCGCCAGCAGCTTGGGGCCGGGACAGGAAGGTGGCTACACCTTC

clone size: .
V gene: TRBV5-3
D gene: TRBD1
J gene: TRBJ1-2
CDR3 protein: CARSLAMRGTGEGYTF
CDR3 DNA: TGTGCCAGAAGCTTGGCCATGAGGGGGACAGGGGAAGGCTACACCTTC

clone size: .
V gene: TRBV6-5
D gene: .
J gene: TRBJ2-2
CDR3 protein: CASRRERGAGELFF
CDR3 DNA: TGTGCCAGCAGAAGAGAACGCGGTGCCGGGGAGCTGTTTTTT